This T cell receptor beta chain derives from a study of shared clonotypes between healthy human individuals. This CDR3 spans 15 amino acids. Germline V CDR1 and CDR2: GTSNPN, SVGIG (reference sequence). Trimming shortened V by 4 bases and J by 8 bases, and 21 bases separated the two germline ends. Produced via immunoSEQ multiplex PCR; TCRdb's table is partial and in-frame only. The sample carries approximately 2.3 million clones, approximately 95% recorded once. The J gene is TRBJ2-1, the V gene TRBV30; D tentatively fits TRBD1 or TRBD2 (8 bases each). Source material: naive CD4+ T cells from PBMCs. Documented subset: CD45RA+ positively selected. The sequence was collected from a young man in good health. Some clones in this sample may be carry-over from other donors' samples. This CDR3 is CAWTGGRAGVDEQFF. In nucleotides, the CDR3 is TGTGCCTGGACAGGGGGCCGAGCGGGAGTTGATGAGCAGTTCTTC.